This paragraph reports one T cell receptor (beta chain). Its antigen is not known. The entry originates in a study of cytomegalovirus exposure and HLA in healthy donors. Study-wide results and caveats: In a later analysis, at a false discovery rate of 0.05, 17,000 or so TCR beta sequences matched HLA alleles. Earlier analysis yielded a pattern in which most TCR beta V segments were productive about 90% or about 30% of the time.

This PCR relied on a set of 60 Vbeta primers and 13 Jbeta primers. Data came from immunoSEQ multiplex PCR; TCRdb stores just in-frame clones and leaves some out. Of 150,000 to 180,000 clones listed, roughly 80% are singletons. The CDR3 spans 14 residues. V lost 0 bases and J lost 8, with 10 bases in between. Germline V gene data show CDR1 as MGHRA and CDR2 as YSYEKL. This TCR derives from a man between 25 and 39 years old in good health and CMV-seropositive. Material for sequencing was PBMCs. This chain uses TRBV4-1 with TRBJ2-2, with D perhaps TRBD2 (5 bases). The CDR3 reads CASSQDLGRGELFF. The CDR3 nucleotides read TGCGCCAGCAGCCAAGATCTGGGGAGAGGGGAGCTGTTTTTT.